Each of the 8 T cell receptor beta chains below was sequenced from the same sample in a study of blood T cells in healthy people across ages. Sample-barcoded 5' priming and a J-beta primer mix drove a second PCR of about 7 to 11 cycles. TCRdb re-derived calls from the 5' RACE reads in MiXCR, one entry per CDR3 protein. The data hold about 720,000 distinct CDR3 sequences, with approximately 22% observed a single time. The sample consisted of blood. These receptors all stem from a man aged 65 to 79 in good health.

This clonotype was seen more than once but under ten times. CDR3 region: CASSRTVGANGGYTF. For the CDR3, the DNA is TGTGCCAGCAGTAGGACAGTAGGGGCCAATGGTGGCTACACCTTC. V and J are TRBV28 and TRBJ1-2, with D possibly TRBD1 on 6 matching bases. Deletions cut 5 bases from V and 7 bases from J, with 20 bases between. There are 15 residues in the CDR3. Germline CDR1 reads MDHEN; CDR2 reads SYDVKM.

This clonotype was observed a handful of times. The V gene is TRBV7-9, the J gene TRBJ2-3; the D is unclear. The CDR3 sequence is 14 residues long. Trimming removed 4 bases from V and 3 bases from J, with 11 bases in between. The V gene's germline CDR1 is SEHNR and CDR2 FQNEAQ (reference sequence). This CDR3 reads CASSWLGPTDTQYF. CDR3 nucleotides: TGTGCCAGCAGCTGGTTGGGTCCGACAGATACGCAGTATTTT. The variable domain in full, with the rest retrieved from reference TRBV7-9 and TRBJ2-3, is DTGVSQNPRHKITKRGQNVTFRCDPISEHNRLYWYRQTLGQGPEFLTYFQNEAQLEKSRLLSDRFSAERPKGSFSTLEIQRTEQGDSAMYLCASSWLGPTDTQYFGPGTRLTVL.

This clonotype was seen only once. The rearrangement joins TRBV7-2 to TRBJ2-6; D remains unclear. There are 16 residues in the CDR3. V lost 5 bases and J lost 0, with 11 bases in between. Germline lookup yields CDR1 SGHTA and CDR2 FQGNSA. This CDR3 reads CASSPKVVSGANVLTF. For the CDR3, the DNA is TGTGCCAGCAGCCCAAAAGTCGTCTCTGGGGCCAACGTCCTGACTTTC.

The table lists this clonotype with a few counts. V gene TRBV18 combines with J gene TRBJ2-1; D ambiguous. Trimming removed 6 bases from V and 10 bases from J, with 19 bases in between. Germline V gene data show CDR1 as KGHSH and CDR2 as LQKENI. The CDR3 loop spans 14 amino acids. The CDR3 reads CASSADLLLVEQFF. The CDR3 DNA sequence: TGTGCCAGCTCGGCCGATCTTCTCCTAGTAGAGCAGTTCTTC.

This clonotype was found many times. CDR3 bases: TGTGCCAGCAGTTTTAGTTGGGTAAATTCACCCCTCCACTTT. It encodes CASSFSWVNSPLHF. V and J are TRBV12-3 or TRBV12-4 and TRBJ1-6; no definite D call. The CDR3 sequence is 14 residues long. Trimming shortened V by 3 bases and J by 7 bases, and 10 bases separated the two germline ends.

This clonotype occurred a few times. The J gene is TRBJ2-7, the V gene TRBV7-8; D may be TRBD1 (6 bases). V lost 1 base, J lost 1 base, and 14 bases lay in between. CDR3 length: 16 residues. Germline CDR1 and CDR2: SGHVS and FQNEAQ. CDR3 region: CASSLVSRTASYEQYF. CDR3 bases: TGTGCCAGCAGCTTAGTCTCCCGGACAGCGTCCTACGAGCAGTACTTC.

This clonotype was picked up a small number of times. The chain uses TRBV20-1 and TRBJ2-5; 8 nucleotides agree with TRBD2. Near its end, the DNA agrees better with TRBJ2-7, so the J call may be wrong. The CDR3 length is 16 residues. The germline gives CDR1 DFQATT, CDR2 SNEGSKA (reference sequence). DNA for the CDR3: TGCAGTGCTAGAGCGGGGGCGCGTAGCGGGAAATACGAGCAGTACGTC. Its protein is CSARAGARSGKYEQYV.

The rearrangement joins TRBV12-3 or TRBV12-4 to TRBJ1-2; D uncertain. V was clipped by 6 bases and J by 2 bases, with 10 bases between them. The CDR3 is made up of 13 amino acids. CDR3 residues: CASRPAGNYGYTF. CDR3 bases: TGTGCCAGCAGGCCAGCGGGGAACTATGGCTACACCTTC.